This TCR beta chain was identified in a study of OX40 agonist ivuxolimab in advanced cancers. Study summary: Ivuxolimab, which is an agonistic anti-OX40 (CD134) antibody, was administered to the patients.

The V and J ends lost 5 bases and 6 bases respectively, with 20 bases between them. CDR1 SGHRS and CDR2 YFSETQ come from the germline V gene. This CDR3 is 15 amino acids long. Profiling relied on immunoSEQ multiplex PCR, and the TCRdb table lists in-frame clones only, not all of them. The table lists about 150,000 clones, 90% of them singletons. The chain has TRBV5-1 and TRBJ1-1; a possible D gene is TRBD1 (5 bases). The TCR comes from an adult with an advanced solid tumor such as melanoma, head and neck, liver or kidney cancer. The sequencing used CD4+ or CD8+ T cells sorted from blood, collected in a trial of the OX40 agonist ivuxolimab. CDR3 in DNA: TGCGCCAGCAGTATACTTTCAGGGCCGGCGGCTGAAGCTTTCTTT. Residues: CASSILSGPAAEAFF.